One sample yielded the 28 T cell receptor beta chains listed below, sequenced in a study of OX40 agonist ivuxolimab in advanced cancers. The table came from immunoSEQ multiplex PCR; TCRdb's copy has only in-frame clones and leaves some out. This sample has more than 50,000 clones, with 94% found just once. The source was CD4+ or CD8+ T cells sorted from blood, collected in a trial of the OX40 agonist ivuxolimab. Receptor source: an adult with an advanced solid tumor such as melanoma, head and neck, liver or kidney cancer.

This chain joins TRBV7-6 and TRBJ2-5; the match to TRBD1 covers 9 bases. J gave up 4 bases and V 4 bases, and 7 bases lay outside the gene matches. Germline values: CDR1 SGHVS, CDR2 FNYEAQ. The CDR3 is made up of 15 amino acids. CDR3 nucleotide sequence: TGTGCCAGCAGCTACAGAGGGACAGGGCGAGAGACCCAGTACTTC. This encodes CASSYRGTGRETQYF. The full variable domain, rest sourced from reference TRBV7-6 and TRBJ2-5, is GAGVSQSPRYKVTKRGQDVALRCDPISGHVSLYWYRQALGQGPEFLTYFNYEAQQDKSGLPNDRFSAERPEGSISTLTIQRTEQRDSAMYRCASSYRGTGRETQYFGPGTRLLVL.

The V and J genes are TRBV28 and TRBJ2-7; D not certain. The CDR3 runs 12 residues. Trimming cost V 1 base and J 3 bases, with 4 bases left between them. CDR1 and CDR2 from the germline V gene are MDHEN and SYDVKM. CDR3 DNA sequence: TGTGCCAGCAGTTTATTCAGCTACGAGCAGTACTTC. Protein sequence: CASSLFSYEQYF.

V usage is TRBV9 and J usage is TRBJ2-7; 9 bases map to TRBD2. The CDR3 sequence is 14 residues long. The V and J ends lost 4 bases and 3 bases, in that order; junction bases with no gene match: 5. Germline V lookup: CDR1 SGDLS, CDR2 YYNGEE. Here the CDR3 reads CASSPTSGIYEQYF. DNA of the CDR3: TGTGCCAGCAGCCCGACTAGCGGAATCTACGAGCAGTACTTC.

The chain links TRBV9 to TRBJ2-3, with D possibly being TRBD1 or TRBD2 (5 bases each). V lost 1 base to trimming and J lost 10 bases, with 10 bases between them. This CDR3 is 12 amino acids long. CDR1 is SGDLS and CDR2 is YYNGEE in the germline V gene. The CDR3 protein is CASSVSLGAQYF. For the CDR3, the DNA is TGTGCCAGCAGCGTATCTCTGGGGGCGCAGTATTTT. The full variable domain, rest sourced from reference TRBV9 and TRBJ2-3, is DSGVTQTPKHLITATGQRVTLRCSPRSGDLSVYWYQQSLDQGLQFLIQYYNGEERAKGNILERFSAQQFPDLHSELNLSSLELGDSALYFCASSVSLGAQYFGPGTRLTVL.

For this clone: Other DNA sequences in this sample translate to the same CDR3. This chain joins TRBV4-2 and TRBJ2-7, with D hard to call. Trimming took 1 base from V and 3 from J, leaving 4 bases between them. Per germline, CDR1 LGHNA and CDR2 YNFKEQ. The CDR3 is made up of 12 amino acids. In DNA, the CDR3 is TGTGCCAGCAGCCAAGGAGGCTACGAGCAGTACTTC. This encodes CASSQGGYEQYF.

The J gene is TRBJ2-1, the V gene TRBV27; D remains ambiguous. From germline, CDR1 is MNHEY and CDR2 SMNVEV (reference sequence). CDR3 length: 13 amino acids. Trimming cost V 2 bases and J 7 bases, with 9 bases left between them. The CDR3 DNA reads as TGTGCCAGCAGTTTAACGGCGAAAAATGAGCAGTTCTTC. This gives the protein CASSLTAKNEQFF.

For the CDR3, the DNA is TGTGCCAGCAGTGAAGGGGGCAACTCCTACAATGAGCAGTTCTTC. This encodes CASSEGGNSYNEQFF. The V call is TRBV9, the J call TRBJ2-1, with 7 bases identical to TRBD1. This CDR3 has 15 residues. The V segment lost 5 bases and the J segment 0 bases; nucleotides outside the gene matches: 5. Germline values: CDR1 SGDLS, CDR2 YYNGEE.

The chain carries TRBV7-2 and TRBJ1-2, with 7 bases lining up with TRBD1. CDR3 size: 16 residues. V shed 3 bases and J 7 bases; nucleotides not matched to a gene: 14. In germline, CDR1 is SGHTA, CDR2 FQGNSA. CDR3 coding DNA: TGTGCCAGCAGCTTCAGCGGCGGACAGGCGGGTTCTGGCTACACCTTC. It encodes CASSFSGGQAGSGYTF. The full variable domain, in which reference TRBV7-2 and TRBJ1-2 provide the parts outside the CDR3, is GAGVSQSPSNKVTEKGKDVELRCDPISGHTALYWYRQSLGQGLEFLIYFQGNSAPDKSGLPSDRFSAERTGGSVSTLTIQRTQQEDSAVYLCASSFSGGQAGSGYTFGSGTRLTVV.

This clone was seen once. This chain connects TRBV27 to TRBJ2-7; 9 nucleotides line up with TRBD1. V lost 9 bases to trimming and J lost 6 bases; unmatched junction nucleotides: 6. This CDR3 has 12 amino acids. Germline CDR1 is MNHEY and CDR2 is SMNVEV (reference sequence). CDR3 amino acids: CASRTGAAEQYF. In DNA form, the CDR3 reads TGTGCCAGTCGGACAGGGGCTGCCGAGCAGTACTTC.

The chain is built from TRBV4-3 and TRBJ2-1; 7 nucleotides agree with TRBD2. J lost 3 bases, V lost 1 base, and 3 bases had no gene match. The CDR3 extends over 15 amino acids. Germline CDR1 reads LGHNA; CDR2 reads YSLEER. CDR3 nucleotides: TGCGCCAGCAGCCAAGTGGGACTATACTACAATGAGCAGTTCTTC. Protein product: CASSQVGLYYNEQFF.

The chain links TRBV5-6 to TRBJ2-7, with unresolved D. The CDR3 is 13 amino acids. Germline CDR1 SGHDT, CDR2 YYEEEE. The ends were cut back, 3 bases at V and 4 bases at J, with 11 bases in the middle. In DNA form, the CDR3 reads TGTGCCAGCAGCTCGGGTTCCGAGTACGAGCAGTACTTC. It codes for CASSSGSEYEQYF.

This clone was observed a handful of times. The CDR3 spells CASSPHTGELFF. The CDR3 DNA reads as TGTGCCAGCAGCCCCCACACCGGGGAGCTGTTTTTT. The chain combines TRBV7-6 with TRBJ2-2; the D is unclear. V lost 5 bases and J lost 3, with 4 bases in between. The CDR3 length is 12 residues. Germline CDR1 reads SGHVS; CDR2 reads FNYEAQ.

The V call is TRBV7-8, the J call TRBJ2-7, with D maybe TRBD1 (5 bases). Germline V CDR1 and CDR2: SGHVS, FQNEAQ. The CDR3 is 15 amino acids. Trimming removed 5 bases from V and 6 bases from J, with 20 bases in between. The CDR3 bases are TGTGCCAGCAGCCCAAGACAGTTCATGACCTTCGAGCAGTACTTC. It yields the protein CASSPRQFMTFEQYF.

The V and J genes are TRBV7-9 and TRBJ2-3, with D possibly being TRBD2 (6 bases). The length of the CDR3 is 15 residues. V lost 5 bases, J lost 5 bases, and 17 bases lay in between. CDR1 and CDR2 (germline): SEHNR, FQNEAQ (reference sequence). The CDR3 loop is CASSPVGSGLDTQYF. CDR3 nucleotides: TGTGCCAGCAGCCCGGTGGGTAGCGGTCTAGATACGCAGTATTTT.

The CDR3 here is CASSFSGTEHAYEQYF. The CDR3 DNA is TGTGCCAGCAGCTTTTCCGGGACAGAGCACGCCTACGAGCAGTACTTC. This chain joins TRBV7-9 and TRBJ2-7; TRBD1 agrees at 7 bases. Germline lookup yields CDR1 SEHNR and CDR2 FQNEAQ (reference sequence). CDR3 size: 16 residues. J gave up 2 bases and V 3 bases, and 10 bases lay outside the gene matches.

The chain carries TRBV27 and TRBJ2-1; 12 nucleotides line up with TRBD2. The CDR3 consists of 15 residues. Looked up from germline, CDR1 is MNHEY and CDR2 is SMNVEV (reference sequence). V lost 0 bases and J lost 9; bases outside the gene matches: 3. CDR3 nucleotide sequence: TGTGCCAGCAGTTTATCCCTAGCGGGAGGGTCTGAGCAGTTCTTC. Amino acid sequence: CASSLSLAGGSEQFF.

This chain links TRBV5-6 with TRBJ1-4; D not certain. Between the trimmed V and J ends, which lost 3 bases and 0 bases, there was a span of 6 bases. The V gene's germline CDR1 is SGHDT and CDR2 YYEEEE. This CDR3 contains 14 residues. CDR3 in amino acids: CASSSLTTNEKLFF. The DNA for the CDR3 is TGTGCCAGCAGCTCCCTCACAACTAATGAAAAACTGTTTTTT. Full variable domain (outside the CDR3, taken from reference TRBV5-6 and TRBJ1-4): DAGVTQSPTHLIKTRGQQVTLRCSPKSGHDTVSWYQQALGQGPQFIFQYYEEEERQRGNFPDRFSGHQFPNYSSELNVNALLLGDSALYLCASSSLTTNEKLFFGSGTQLSVL.

The rearrangement joins TRBV27 to TRBJ2-7, with D possibly TRBD1 on 5 matching bases. The CDR3 sequence is 15 residues long. Germline CDR1 MNHEY, CDR2 SMNVEV (reference sequence). Trimming stripped 9 bases from V and 4 bases from J, with 22 bases between. The CDR3 nucleotides read TGTGCCAGTTCATCAGGGTTACCCTTTTTTTACGAGCAGTACTTC. This sequence encodes CASSSGLPFFYEQYF.

This chain uses TRBV7-9 with TRBJ1-5; D not resolved. V was shortened by 3 bases and J by 3 bases, with 9 bases between the two germline ends. Germline loops: CDR1 SEHNR, CDR2 FQNEAQ (reference sequence). This CDR3 is 14 amino acids long. CDR3 in DNA: TGTGCCAGCAGCTTGGGTGGTACCAATCAGCCCCAGCATTTT. As protein: CASSLGGTNQPQHF.

This sequence joins TRBV19 and TRBJ1-1, with D tentatively TRBD1 (6 bases). The germline V and J ends were trimmed by 7 bases and 0 bases, with 15 bases remaining between them. This CDR3 comprises 15 residues. In germline, CDR1 is LNHDA, CDR2 SQIVND (reference sequence). The DNA of the CDR3 is TGTGCCAGTAACCTGGGGGCGGGAATGAACACTGAAGCTTTCTTT. It codes for CASNLGAGMNTEAFF.

V usage is TRBV27 and J usage is TRBJ2-1; 7 bases map to TRBD1. The CDR3 totals 16 residues. Germline assignment: CDR1 MNHEY and CDR2 SMNVEV (reference sequence). V lost 6 bases and J lost 4; bases outside the gene matches: 12. CDR3 sequence (DNA): TGTGCCAGCAGCGCTACCCGGGACAGTGGTTACAATGAGCAGTTCTTC. Protein sequence: CASSATRDSGYNEQFF.

The chain links TRBV19 to TRBJ2-3, with unresolved D. Trimming cost V 2 bases and J 1 base, with 16 bases left between them. Germline V lookup: CDR1 LNHDA, CDR2 SQIVND (reference sequence). The CDR3 totals 17 residues. The CDR3, as DNA: TGTGCCAGTAGTATAAGGGATAGCTTAATCGGCACAGATACGCAGTATTTT. It is translated as CASSIRDSLIGTDTQYF. Using reference TRBV19 and TRBJ2-3 for the parts outside the CDR3, the full variable domain is DGGITQSPKYLFRKEGQNVTLSCEQNLNHDAMYWYRQDPGQGLRLIYYSQIVNDFQKGDIAEGYSVSREKKESFPLTVTSAQKNPTAFYLCASSIRDSLIGTDTQYFGPGTRLTVL.

V gene TRBV7-2 combines with J gene TRBJ2-3; the D gene is possibly TRBD2 (7 bases). V was clipped by 5 bases and J by 3 bases, with 18 bases between them. The CDR3 is 16 amino acids. Germline-derived CDR1 and CDR2 are SGHTA and FQGNSA. The CDR3 region is CASSPRRGGETDTQYF. The CDR3 nucleotides read TGTGCCAGCAGCCCCCGTAGGGGGGGCGAGACAGATACGCAGTATTTT.

The chain is built from TRBV4-1 and TRBJ2-7; no clear D gene. CDR3 length: 15 residues. Germline V gene lookup returns CDR1 MGHRA and CDR2 YSYEKL. Trimming cost V 0 bases and J 3 bases, with 12 bases left between them. The CDR3 reads CASSQDPLGLYEQYF. Written as DNA, the CDR3 is TGCGCCAGCAGCCAAGATCCGCTAGGCCTCTACGAGCAGTACTTC.

The genes are TRBV4-1 and TRBJ1-5; D is perhaps TRBD1 (5 bases). V lost 2 bases, J lost 7 bases, and 21 bases lay in between. Germline CDR1 reads MGHRA; CDR2 reads YSYEKL. The length of the CDR3 is 17 residues. This CDR3 reads CASSQPTLEGSGQPQHF. CDR3 nucleotide sequence: TGCGCCAGCAGCCAACCTACATTGGAGGGGTCGGGACAGCCCCAGCATTTT.

CDR3 region: CASSQDVRHYEQYF. CDR3 coding DNA: TGCGCCAGCAGCCAAGATGTCAGGCACTACGAGCAGTACTTC. The chain uses TRBV4-1 and TRBJ2-7; D not certain. The CDR3 has 14 residues. Trimming removed 0 bases at V and 3 bases at J, with 9 bases between. In germline, CDR1 is MGHRA, CDR2 YSYEKL.

The gene calls are TRBV6-5 and TRBJ2-2, with D perhaps given as TRBD1 or TRBD2 (5 bases each). Trimming removed 2 bases at V and 5 bases at J, with 9 bases between. The CDR3 runs 14 residues. The V gene's germline CDR1 is MNHEY and CDR2 SVGAGI. The CDR3 DNA reads TGTGCCAGCAGTTACGTATGGGGGACCGGGGAGCTGTTTTTT. Translating it yields CASSYVWGTGELFF.

The CDR3 region is CASSQYIRGTSGRKEQFF. The CDR3 DNA is TGCGCCAGCAGTCAATATATTAGGGGAACTAGCGGGAGGAAGGAGCAGTTCTTC. This chain links TRBV23-1 with TRBJ2-1; 12 bases are a match to TRBD2. TRBV23-1 is an ORF; its function is uncertain. Unmatched junction bases numbered 14, after V lost 1 base and J lost 10 bases. The CDR3 is 18 residues long.